Listed below are T cell receptor beta chains from one sample, sequenced in a study of glioma-infiltrating T cells. One entry per CDR3 protein results from TCRdb running MiXCR on the multiplex PCR reads. The sample carries some 160,000 distinct CDR3 sequences, around 40% recorded once. Sample: glioma tissue, nonneoplastic brain tissue, or PBMCs (not recorded which). The receptors were sampled from a human donor with low-grade glioma or glioblastoma, undergoing nonglioma brain surgery, or in good health (not recorded which). The CDR3 runs from the conserved cysteine through the conserved F or W. D genes are given only for firm matches. A clone size is listed for some rows: how often the clone was seen (once, few, many), or a class if it is expanded.

v_gene	d_gene	j_gene	abundance	CDR3aa	CDR3nt
TRBV28	-	TRBJ2-7	many	CATKNRVFYEQYF	TGTGCCACCAAGAACAGGGTGTTTTACGAGCAGTACTTC
TRBV28	TRBD2	TRBJ2-2	-	CASSPLSSGKGGTGELFF	TGTGCCAGCTCCCCCCTTTCCAGCGGGAAGGGTGGCACCGGGGAGCTGTTTTTT
TRBV28	TRBD2	TRBJ2-1	many	CASNSGGRNEQFF	TGTGCCAGCAATAGCGGGGGTAGGAATGAGCAGTTCTTC
TRBV24-1	-	TRBJ2-5	many	CATSDPPTETQYF	TGTGCCACCAGTGATCCGCCGACGGAGACCCAGTACTTC
TRBV15	-	TRBJ1-1	-	CATSRLDWVRFLVTEASF	TGTGCCACCAGCAGATTAGACTGGGTTCGGTTTTTGGTCACTGAAGCTTCCTTT
TRBV7-9	-	TRBJ1-5	-	CASGLGGLNQPQHF	TGTGCCAGCGGCCTCGGGGGTCTGAATCAGCCCCAGCATTTT
TRBV4-1	TRBD1	TRBJ2-7	-	CASSLEDRSIYEQYF	TGCGCCAGCAGCCTAGAGGACAGGTCCATATACGAGCAGTACTTC
TRBV7-9	-	TRBJ2-3	-	CASSPRSADTQYF	TGTGCCAGCAGCCCGCGATCTGCTGATACGCAGTATTTT
TRBV5-5	-	TRBJ2-5	-	CASSLVTGQETQYF	TGTGCCAGCAGCTTGGTAACAGGCCAAGAGACCCAGTACTTC
TRBV15	-	TRBJ2-2	-	CATSDSGHQKNTVELFF	TGTGCCACCAGCGATAGCGGTCATCAAAAGAACACCGTGGAGCTGTTTTTT
TRBV28	-	TRBJ2-1	-	CASSWCYFGPVNEQFF	TGTGCCAGCAGTTGGTGTTATTTTGGGCCAGTGAATGAGCAGTTCTTC
TRBV19	-	TRBJ1-1	many	CASLNDRNTEAFF	TGTGCCAGCCTTAATGACAGGAACACTGAAGCTTTCTTT